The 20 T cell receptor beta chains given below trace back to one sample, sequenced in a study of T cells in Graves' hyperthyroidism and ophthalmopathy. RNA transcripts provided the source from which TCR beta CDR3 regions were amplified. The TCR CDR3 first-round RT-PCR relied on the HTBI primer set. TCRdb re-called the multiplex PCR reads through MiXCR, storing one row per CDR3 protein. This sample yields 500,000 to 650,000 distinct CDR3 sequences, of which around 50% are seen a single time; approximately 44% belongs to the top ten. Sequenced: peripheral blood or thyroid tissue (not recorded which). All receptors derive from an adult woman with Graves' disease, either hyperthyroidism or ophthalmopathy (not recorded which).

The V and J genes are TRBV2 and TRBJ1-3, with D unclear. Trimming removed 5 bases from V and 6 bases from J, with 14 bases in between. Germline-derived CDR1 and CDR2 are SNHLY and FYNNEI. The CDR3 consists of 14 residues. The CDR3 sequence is CASSYGQMENTIYF. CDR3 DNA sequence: TGTGCCAGCAGTTACGGGCAAATGGAAAACACCATATATTTT.

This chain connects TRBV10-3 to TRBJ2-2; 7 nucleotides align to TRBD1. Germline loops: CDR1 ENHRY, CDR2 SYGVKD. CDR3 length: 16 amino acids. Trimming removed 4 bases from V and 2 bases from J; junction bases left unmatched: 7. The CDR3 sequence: CAISADRSGNTGELFF. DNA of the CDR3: TGTGCCATCAGTGCGGACAGGTCCGGAAACACCGGGGAGCTGTTTTTT.

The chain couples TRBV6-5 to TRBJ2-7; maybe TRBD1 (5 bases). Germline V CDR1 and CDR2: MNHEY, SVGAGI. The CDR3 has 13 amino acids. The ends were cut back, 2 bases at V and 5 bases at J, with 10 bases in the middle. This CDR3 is CASSYGAWNEQYF. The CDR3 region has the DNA TGTGCCAGCAGTTACGGGGCTTGGAACGAGCAGTACTTC.

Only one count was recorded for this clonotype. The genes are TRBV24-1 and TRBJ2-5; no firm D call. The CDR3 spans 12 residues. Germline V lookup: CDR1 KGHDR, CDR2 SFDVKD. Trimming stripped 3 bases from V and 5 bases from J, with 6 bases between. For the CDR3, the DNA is TGTGCCACCAGTGATCTTATGGAGACCCAGTACTTC. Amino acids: CATSDLMETQYF.

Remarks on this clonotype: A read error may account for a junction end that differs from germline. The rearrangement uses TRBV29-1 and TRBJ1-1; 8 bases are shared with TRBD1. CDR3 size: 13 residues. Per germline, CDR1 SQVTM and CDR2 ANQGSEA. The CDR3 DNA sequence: TGCAGCGTTACAGGGGGTGGAAACACTGAAGCCTTCTTT. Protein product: CSVTGGGNTEAFF.

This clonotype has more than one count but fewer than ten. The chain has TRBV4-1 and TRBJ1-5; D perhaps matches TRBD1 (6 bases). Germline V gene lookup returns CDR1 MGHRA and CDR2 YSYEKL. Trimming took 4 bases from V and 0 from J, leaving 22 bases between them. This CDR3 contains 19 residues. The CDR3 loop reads CASSPRLKQGPDSNQPQHF. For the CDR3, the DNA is TGCGCCAGCAGCCCACGACTTAAACAGGGTCCCGATAGCAATCAGCCCCAGCATTTT.

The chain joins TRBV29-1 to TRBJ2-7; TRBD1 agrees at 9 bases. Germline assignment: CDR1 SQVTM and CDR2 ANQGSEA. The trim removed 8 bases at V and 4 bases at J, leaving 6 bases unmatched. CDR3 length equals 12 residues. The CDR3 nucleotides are TGCAGCCTTGGACAGGGGCGGTACGAGCAGTACTTC. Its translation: CSLGQGRYEQYF.

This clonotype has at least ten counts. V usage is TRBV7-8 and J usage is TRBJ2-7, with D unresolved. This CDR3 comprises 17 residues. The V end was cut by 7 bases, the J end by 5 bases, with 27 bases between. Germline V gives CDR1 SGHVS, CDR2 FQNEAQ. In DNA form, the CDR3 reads TGTGCCAGCACCCCACGCAGTGTTCCCATACGGAACGACGAGCAGTACTTC. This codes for CASTPRSVPIRNDEQYF.

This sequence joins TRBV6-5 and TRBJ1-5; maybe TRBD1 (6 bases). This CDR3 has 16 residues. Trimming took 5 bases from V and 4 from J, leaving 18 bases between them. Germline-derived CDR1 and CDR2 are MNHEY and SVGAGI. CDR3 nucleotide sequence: TGTGCCAGCAGTGAACCGGGACACAGTTGGAATCAGCCCCAGCATTTT. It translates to CASSEPGHSWNQPQHF.

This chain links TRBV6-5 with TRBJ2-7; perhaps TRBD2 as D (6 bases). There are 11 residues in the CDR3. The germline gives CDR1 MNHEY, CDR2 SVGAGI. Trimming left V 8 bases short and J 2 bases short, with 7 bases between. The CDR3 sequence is CASGTPYEQYF. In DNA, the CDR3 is TGTGCCAGCGGGACTCCCTACGAGCAGTACTTC.

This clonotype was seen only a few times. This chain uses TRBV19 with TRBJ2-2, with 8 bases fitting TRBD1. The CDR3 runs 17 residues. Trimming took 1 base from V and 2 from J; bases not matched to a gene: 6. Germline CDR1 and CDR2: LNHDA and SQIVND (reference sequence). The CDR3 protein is CASSIGRGRRNTGELFF. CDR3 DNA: TGTGCCAGTAGTATAGGCAGGGGGCGACGAAACACCGGGGAGCTGTTTTTT.

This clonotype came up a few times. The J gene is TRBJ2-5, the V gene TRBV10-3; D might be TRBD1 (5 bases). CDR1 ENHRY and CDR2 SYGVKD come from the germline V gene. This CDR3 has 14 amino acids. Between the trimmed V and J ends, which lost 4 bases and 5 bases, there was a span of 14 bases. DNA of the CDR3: TGTGCCATCAGTGTGACAGCTACCGGGGAGACCCAGTACTTC. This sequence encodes CAISVTATGETQYF.

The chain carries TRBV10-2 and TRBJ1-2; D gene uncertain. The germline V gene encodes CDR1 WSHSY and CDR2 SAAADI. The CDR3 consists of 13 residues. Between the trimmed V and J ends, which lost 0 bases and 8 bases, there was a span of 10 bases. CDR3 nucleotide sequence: TGCGCCAGCAGTGAGTCGAGCGTGAGAGGCTACACCTTC. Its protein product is CASSESSVRGYTF.

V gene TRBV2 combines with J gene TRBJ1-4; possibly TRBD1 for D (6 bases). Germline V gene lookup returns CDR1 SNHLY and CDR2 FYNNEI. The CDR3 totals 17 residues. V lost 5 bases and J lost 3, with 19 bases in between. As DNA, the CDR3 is TGTGCCAGCAGTTATAGGACCTCGGGGACACCTAATGAAAAACTGTTTTTT. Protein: CASSYRTSGTPNEKLFF.

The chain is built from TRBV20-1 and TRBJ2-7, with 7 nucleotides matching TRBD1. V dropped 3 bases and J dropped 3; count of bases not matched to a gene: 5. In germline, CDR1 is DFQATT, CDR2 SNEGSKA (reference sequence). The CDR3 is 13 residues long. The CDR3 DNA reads TGCAGTGCTAGGACAGGGAAGGTCTACGAGCAGTACTTC. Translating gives CSARTGKVYEQYF.

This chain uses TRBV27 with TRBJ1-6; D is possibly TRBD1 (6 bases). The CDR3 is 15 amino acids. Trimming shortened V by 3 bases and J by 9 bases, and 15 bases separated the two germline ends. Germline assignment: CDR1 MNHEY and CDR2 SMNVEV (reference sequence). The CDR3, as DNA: TGTGCCAGCAGTTTTAATCGGGGGGCAAGTTCACCCCTCCACTTT. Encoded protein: CASSFNRGASSPLHF.

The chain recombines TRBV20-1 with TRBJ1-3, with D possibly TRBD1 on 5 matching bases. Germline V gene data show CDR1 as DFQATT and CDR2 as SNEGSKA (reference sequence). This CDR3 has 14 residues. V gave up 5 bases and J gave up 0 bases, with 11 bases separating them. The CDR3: CSAGDFSSGNTIYF. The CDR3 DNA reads TGCAGTGCTGGGGACTTCAGCTCTGGAAACACCATATATTTT.

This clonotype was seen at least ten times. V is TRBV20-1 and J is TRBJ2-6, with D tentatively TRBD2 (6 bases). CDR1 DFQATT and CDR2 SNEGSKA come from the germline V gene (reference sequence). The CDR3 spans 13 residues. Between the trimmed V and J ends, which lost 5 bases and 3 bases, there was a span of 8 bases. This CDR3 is CSAPSDGANVLTF. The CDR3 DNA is TGCAGTGCTCCTAGCGATGGGGCCAACGTCCTGACTTTC.

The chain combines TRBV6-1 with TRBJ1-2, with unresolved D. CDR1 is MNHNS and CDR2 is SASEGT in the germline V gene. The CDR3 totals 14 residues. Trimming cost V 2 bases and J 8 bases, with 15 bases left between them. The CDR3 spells CASSESERVGGYTF. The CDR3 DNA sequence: TGTGCCAGCAGTGAATCGGAGAGGGTGGGCGGCTACACCTTC.

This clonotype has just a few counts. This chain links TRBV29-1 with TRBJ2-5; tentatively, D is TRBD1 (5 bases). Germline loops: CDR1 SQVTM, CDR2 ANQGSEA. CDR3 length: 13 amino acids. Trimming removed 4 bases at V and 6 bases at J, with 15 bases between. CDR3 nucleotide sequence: TGCAGCGTTGCAGGGTCATCTGAGAAGACCCAGTACTTC. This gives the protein CSVAGSSEKTQYF.